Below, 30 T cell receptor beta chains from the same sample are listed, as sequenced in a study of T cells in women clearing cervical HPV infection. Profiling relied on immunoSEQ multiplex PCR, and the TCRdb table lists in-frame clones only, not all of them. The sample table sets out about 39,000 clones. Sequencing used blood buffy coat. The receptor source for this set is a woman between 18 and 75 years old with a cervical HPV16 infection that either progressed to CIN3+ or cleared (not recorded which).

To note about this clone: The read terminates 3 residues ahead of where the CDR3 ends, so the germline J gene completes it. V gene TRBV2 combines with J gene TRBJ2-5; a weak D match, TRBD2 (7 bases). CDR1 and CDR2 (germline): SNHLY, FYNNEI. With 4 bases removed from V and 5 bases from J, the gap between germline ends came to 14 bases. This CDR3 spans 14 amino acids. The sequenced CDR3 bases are TGTGCCAGCAGTGGTGGCAGGGGAGGGGAGACC. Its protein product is CASSGGRGGET. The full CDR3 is CASSGGRGGETQYF. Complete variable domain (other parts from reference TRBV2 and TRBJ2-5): EPEVTQTPSHQVTQMGQEVILRCVPISNHLYFYWYRQILGQKVEFLVSFYNNEISEKSEIFDDQFSVERPDGSNFTLKIRSTKLEDSAMYFCASSGGRGGETQYFGPGTRLLVL.

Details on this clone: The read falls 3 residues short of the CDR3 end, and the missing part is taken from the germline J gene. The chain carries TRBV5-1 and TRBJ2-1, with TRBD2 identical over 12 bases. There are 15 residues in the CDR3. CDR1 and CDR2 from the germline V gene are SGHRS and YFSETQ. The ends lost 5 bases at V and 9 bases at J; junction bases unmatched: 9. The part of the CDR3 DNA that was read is TGCGCCAGCAGATATCTAGCGGGGGGGCGAAGTGAG. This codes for CASRYLAGGRSE. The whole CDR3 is CASRYLAGGRSEQFF.

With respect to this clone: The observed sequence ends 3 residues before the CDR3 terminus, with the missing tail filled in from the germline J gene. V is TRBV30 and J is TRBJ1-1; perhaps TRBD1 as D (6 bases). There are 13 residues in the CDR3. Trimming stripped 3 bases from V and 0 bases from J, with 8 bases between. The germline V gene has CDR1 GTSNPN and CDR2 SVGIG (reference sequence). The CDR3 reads CAWSPGVNTEAFF. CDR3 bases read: TGTGCCTGGAGCCCAGGGGTGAACACTGAA.

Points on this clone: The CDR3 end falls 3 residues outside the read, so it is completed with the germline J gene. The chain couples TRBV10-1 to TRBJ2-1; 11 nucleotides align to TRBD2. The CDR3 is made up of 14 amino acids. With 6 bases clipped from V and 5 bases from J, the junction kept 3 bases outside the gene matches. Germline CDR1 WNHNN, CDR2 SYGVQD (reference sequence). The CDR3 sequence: CASRLAGENNEQFF. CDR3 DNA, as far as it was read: TGCGCCAGCAGACTAGCGGGGGAGAACAATGAG.

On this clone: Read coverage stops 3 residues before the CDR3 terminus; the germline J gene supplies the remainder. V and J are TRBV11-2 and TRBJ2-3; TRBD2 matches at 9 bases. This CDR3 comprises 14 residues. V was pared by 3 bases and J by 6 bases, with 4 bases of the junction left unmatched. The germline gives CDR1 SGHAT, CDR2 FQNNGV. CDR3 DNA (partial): TGTGCCAGCAGCTTTGCGGGGGGGGCCGATACG. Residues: CASSFAGGADT. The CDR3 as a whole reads CASSFAGGADTQYF.

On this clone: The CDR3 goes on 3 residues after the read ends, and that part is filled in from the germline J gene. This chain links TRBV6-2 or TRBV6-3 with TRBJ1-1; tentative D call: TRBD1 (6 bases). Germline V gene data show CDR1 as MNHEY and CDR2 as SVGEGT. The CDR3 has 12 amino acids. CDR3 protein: CASISDSSEAFF. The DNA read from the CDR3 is TGTGCCAGCATCTCGGACAGTTCCGAA.

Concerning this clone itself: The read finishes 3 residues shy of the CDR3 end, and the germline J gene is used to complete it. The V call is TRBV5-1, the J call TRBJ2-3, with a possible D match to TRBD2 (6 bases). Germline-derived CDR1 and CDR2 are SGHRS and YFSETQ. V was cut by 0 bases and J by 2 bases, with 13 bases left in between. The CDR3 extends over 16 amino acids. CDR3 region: CASSLGDSRTTDTQYF. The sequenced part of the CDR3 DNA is TGCGCCAGCAGCTTGGGGGACTCCCGCACCACAGATACG. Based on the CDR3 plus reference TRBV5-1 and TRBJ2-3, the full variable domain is KAGVTQTPRYLIKTRGQQVTLSCSPISGHRSVSWYQQTPGQGLQFLFEYFSETQRNKGNFPGRFSGRQFSNSRSEMNVSTLELGDSALYLCASSLGDSRTTDTQYFGPGTRLTVL.

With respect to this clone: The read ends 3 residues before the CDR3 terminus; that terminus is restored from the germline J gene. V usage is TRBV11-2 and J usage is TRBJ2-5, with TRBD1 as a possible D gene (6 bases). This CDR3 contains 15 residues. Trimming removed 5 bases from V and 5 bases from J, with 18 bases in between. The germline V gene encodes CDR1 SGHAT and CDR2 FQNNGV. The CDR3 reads CASSAETGSSETQYF. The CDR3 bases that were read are TGTGCCAGCAGCGCCGAAACAGGGAGTTCGGAGACC.

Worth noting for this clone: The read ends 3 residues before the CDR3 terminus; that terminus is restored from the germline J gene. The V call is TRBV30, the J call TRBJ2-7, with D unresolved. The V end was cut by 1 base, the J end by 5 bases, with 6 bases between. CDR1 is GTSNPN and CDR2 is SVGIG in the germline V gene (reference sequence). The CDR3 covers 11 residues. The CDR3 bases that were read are TGTGCCTGGAGTGGCGAGAACGAG. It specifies CAWSGENE. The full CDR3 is CAWSGENEQYF.

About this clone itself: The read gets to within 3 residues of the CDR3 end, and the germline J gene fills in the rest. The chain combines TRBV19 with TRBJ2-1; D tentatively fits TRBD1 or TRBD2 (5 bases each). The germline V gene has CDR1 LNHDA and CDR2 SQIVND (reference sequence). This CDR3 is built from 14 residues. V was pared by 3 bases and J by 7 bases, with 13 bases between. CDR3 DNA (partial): TGTGCCAGTAGTATGGGGAGACAGTCAAATGAG. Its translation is CASSMGRQSNE. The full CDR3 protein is CASSMGRQSNEQFF.

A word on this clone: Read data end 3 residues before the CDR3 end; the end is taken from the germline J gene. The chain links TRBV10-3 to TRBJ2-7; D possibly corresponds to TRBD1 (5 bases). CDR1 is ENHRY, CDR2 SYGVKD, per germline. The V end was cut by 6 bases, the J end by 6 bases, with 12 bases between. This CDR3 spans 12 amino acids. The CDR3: CAISPQGREQYF. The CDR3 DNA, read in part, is TGTGCCATCAGCCCCCAGGGTCGCGAG.

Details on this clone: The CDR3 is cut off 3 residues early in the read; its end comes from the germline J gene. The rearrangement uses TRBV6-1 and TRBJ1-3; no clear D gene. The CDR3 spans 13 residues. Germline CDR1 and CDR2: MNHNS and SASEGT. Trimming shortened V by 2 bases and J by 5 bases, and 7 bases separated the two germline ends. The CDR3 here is CASSENSRNTIYF. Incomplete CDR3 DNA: TGTGCCAGCAGTGAAAACTCGAGAAACACC.

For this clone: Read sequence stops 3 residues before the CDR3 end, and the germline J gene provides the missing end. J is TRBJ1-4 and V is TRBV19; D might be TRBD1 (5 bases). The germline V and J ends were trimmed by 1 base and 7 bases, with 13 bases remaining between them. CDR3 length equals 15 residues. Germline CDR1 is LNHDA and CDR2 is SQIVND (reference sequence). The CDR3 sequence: CASSIVGGVTEKLFF. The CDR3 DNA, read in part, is TGTGCCAGTAGTATAGTCGGGGGAGTGACTGAAAAA.

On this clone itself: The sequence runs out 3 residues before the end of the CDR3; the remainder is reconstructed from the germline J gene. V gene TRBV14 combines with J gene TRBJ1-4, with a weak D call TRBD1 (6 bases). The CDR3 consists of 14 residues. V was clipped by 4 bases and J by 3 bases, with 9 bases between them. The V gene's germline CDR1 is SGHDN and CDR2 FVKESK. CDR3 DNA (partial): TGTGCCAGCAGCCCACAGGGTTCTAATGAAAAA. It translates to CASSPQGSNEK. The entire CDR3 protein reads CASSPQGSNEKLFF.

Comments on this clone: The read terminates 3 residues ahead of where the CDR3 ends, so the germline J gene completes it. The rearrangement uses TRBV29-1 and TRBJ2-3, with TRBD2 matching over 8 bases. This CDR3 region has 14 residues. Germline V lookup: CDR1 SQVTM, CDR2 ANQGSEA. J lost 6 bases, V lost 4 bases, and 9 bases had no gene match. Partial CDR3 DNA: TGCAGCGTTGGATGGGCGGGGGGCGGGGATACG. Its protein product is CSVGWAGGGDT. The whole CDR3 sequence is CSVGWAGGGDTQYF.

The CDR3 protein is CASSERAGGPYNEQFF. The CDR3 DNA, read in part, is TGTGCCAGCAGTGAAAGAGCGGGGGGGCCATACAATGAG. The gene calls are TRBV6-1 and TRBJ2-1; 10 bases map to TRBD2. Coverage ceases 3 residues before the CDR3 finishes, and the germline J gene fills in the end. The CDR3 spans 16 residues. Looked up from germline, CDR1 is MNHNS and CDR2 is SASEGT. With V trimmed by 2 bases and J by 4 bases, 5 bases remained unmatched.

The CDR3 loop reads CASSLGAGGSEQYF. The DNA read from the CDR3 is TGTGCCAGCAGCTTAGGAGCAGGGGGGTCCGAG. This sequence joins TRBV11-2 and TRBJ2-7, with D perhaps TRBD1 (7 bases). The CDR3 end lies 3 residues beyond the end of the read and is filled in from the germline J gene. From germline, CDR1 is SGHAT and CDR2 FQNNGV. The germline V and J ends were trimmed by 1 base and 6 bases, with 13 bases remaining between them. The CDR3 has 14 amino acids.

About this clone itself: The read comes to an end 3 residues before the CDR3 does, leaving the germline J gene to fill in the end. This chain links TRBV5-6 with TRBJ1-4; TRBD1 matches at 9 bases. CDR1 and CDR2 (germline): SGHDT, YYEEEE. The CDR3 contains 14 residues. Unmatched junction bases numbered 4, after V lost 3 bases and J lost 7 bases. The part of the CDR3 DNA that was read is TGTGCCAGCAGCTCCTGGGACAGGGTTGAAAAA. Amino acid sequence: CASSSWDRVEK. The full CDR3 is CASSSWDRVEKLFF.

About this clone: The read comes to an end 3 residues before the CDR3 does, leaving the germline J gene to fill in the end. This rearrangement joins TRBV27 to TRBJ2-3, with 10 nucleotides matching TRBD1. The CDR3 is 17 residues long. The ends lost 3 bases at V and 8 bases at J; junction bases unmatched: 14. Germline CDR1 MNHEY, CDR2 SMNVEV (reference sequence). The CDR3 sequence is CASSLKTGTGERSTQYF. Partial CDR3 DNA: TGTGCCAGCAGTTTGAAAACCGGGACAGGGGAAAGAAGTACG.

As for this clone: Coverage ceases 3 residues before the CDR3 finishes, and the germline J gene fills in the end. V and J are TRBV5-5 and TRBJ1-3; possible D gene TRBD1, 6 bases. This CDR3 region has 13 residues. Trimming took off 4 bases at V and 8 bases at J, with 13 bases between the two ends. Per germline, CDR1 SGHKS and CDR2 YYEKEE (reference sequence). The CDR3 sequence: CASSEVRGDTIYF. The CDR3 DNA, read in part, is TGTGCCAGCAGCGAGGTCAGGGGAGACACC.

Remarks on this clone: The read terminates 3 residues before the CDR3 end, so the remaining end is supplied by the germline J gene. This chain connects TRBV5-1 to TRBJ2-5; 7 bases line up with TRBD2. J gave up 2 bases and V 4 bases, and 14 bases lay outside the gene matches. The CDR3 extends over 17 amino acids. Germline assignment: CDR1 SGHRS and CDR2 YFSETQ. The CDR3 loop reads CASSAGSGSSGQETQYF. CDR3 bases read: TGCGCCAGCAGCGCGGGGTCCGGTTCTAGCGGACAAGAGACC.

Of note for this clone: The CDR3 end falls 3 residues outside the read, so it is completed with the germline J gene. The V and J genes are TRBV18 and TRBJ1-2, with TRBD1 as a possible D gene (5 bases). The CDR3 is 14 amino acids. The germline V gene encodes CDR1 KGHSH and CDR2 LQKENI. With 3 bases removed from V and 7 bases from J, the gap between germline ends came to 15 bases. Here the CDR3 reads CASSPGSERGGYTF. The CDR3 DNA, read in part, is TGTGCCAGCTCACCGGGATCGGAGAGGGGTGGC.

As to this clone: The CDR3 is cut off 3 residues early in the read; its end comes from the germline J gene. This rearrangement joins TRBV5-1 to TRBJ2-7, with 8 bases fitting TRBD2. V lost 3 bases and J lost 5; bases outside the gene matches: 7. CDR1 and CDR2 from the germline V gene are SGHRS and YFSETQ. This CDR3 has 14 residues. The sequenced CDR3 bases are TGCGCCAGCAGCTCCGGGGGGGCCTACAACGAG. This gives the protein CASSSGGAYNE. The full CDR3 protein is CASSSGGAYNEQYF. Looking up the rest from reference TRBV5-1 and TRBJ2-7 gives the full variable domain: KAGVTQTPRYLIKTRGQQVTLSCSPISGHRSVSWYQQTPGQGLQFLFEYFSETQRNKGNFPGRFSGRQFSNSRSEMNVSTLELGDSALYLCASSSGGAYNEQYFGPGTRLTVT.

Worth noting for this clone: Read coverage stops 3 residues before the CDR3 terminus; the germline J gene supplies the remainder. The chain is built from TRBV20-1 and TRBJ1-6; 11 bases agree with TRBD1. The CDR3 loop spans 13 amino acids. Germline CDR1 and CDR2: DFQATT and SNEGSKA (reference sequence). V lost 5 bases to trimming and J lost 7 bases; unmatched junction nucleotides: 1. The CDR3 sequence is CSAWDRGNSPLHF. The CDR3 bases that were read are TGCAGTGCTTGGGACAGGGGGAATTCACCC.

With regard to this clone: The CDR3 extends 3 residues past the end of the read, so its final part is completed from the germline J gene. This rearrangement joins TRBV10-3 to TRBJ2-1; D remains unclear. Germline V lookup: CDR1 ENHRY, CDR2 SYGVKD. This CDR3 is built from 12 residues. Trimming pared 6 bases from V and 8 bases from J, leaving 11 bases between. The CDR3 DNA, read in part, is TGTGCCATCAGGTCCGCTAGAGATGAG. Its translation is CAIRSARDE. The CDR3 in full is CAIRSARDEQFF.

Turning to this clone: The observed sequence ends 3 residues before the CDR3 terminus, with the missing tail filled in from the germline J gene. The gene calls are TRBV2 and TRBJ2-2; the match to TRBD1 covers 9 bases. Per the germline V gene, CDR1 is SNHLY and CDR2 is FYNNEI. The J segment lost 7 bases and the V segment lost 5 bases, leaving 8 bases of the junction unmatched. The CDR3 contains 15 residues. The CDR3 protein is CASSLTGGIGGELFF. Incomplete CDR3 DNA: TGTGCCAGCAGTCTTACAGGGGGCATAGGCGGGGAG.

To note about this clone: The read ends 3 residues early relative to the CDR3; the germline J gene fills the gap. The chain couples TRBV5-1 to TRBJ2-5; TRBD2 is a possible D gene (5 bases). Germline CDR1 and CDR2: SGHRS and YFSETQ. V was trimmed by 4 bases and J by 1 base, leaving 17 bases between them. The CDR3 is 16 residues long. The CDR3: CASSPGPPSPQETQYF. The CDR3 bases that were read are TGCGCCAGCAGCCCCGGACCACCTAGCCCCCAAGAGACC.

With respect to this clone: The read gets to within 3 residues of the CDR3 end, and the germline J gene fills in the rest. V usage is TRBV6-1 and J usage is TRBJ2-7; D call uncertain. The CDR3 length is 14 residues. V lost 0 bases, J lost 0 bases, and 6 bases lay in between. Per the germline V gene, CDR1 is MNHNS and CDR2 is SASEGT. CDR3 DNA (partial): TGTGCCAGCAGTGAAGCAGCGAGCTCCTACGAG. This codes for CASSEAASSYE. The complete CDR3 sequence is CASSEAASSYEQYF.

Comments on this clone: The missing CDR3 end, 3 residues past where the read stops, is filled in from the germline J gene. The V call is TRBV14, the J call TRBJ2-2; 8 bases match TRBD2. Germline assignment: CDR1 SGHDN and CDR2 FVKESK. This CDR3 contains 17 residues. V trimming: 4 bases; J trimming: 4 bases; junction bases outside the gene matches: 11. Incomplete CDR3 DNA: TGTGCCAGCAGCCCGCAAATACTAGCGGTTCCCACCGGGGAG. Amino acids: CASSPQILAVPTGE. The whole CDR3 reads CASSPQILAVPTGELFF.

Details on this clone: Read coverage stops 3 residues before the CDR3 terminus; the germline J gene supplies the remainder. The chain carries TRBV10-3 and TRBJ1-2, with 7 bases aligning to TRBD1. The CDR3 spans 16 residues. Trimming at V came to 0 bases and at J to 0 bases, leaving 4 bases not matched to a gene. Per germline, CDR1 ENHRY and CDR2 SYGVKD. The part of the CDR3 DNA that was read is TGTGCCATCAGTGAGTCGAGGGACAGCTCTAACTATGGC. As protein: CAISESRDSSNYG. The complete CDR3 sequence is CAISESRDSSNYGYTF.